The 25 T cell receptor beta chains below all came from one sample that was sequenced in a study of response to subunit inactivated influenza vaccine. TCRdb re-called the RT-PCR reads through MiXCR, storing one row per CDR3 protein. The table records a few hundred thousand distinct CDR3 sequences, about 14% of them present only once. The sample in question was PBMCs from blood, obtained 12 days after vaccination. These receptors came from a man aged 50 to 59 who received an inactivated influenza vaccine.

This clonotype was seen only a few times. The genes are TRBV11-2 and TRBJ2-1, with TRBD2 matching 7 bases. CDR3 length: 15 amino acids. V shed 2 bases, J shed 5 bases, and the junction held 6 bases outside the gene matches. Germline values: CDR1 SGHAT, CDR2 FQNNGV. CDR3 in amino acids: CASSLWGGSNNEQFF. The CDR3 nucleotides read TGTGCCAGCAGCTTATGGGGGGGTTCCAACAATGAGCAGTTCTTC.

A few counts support this clonotype. The chain couples TRBV28 to TRBJ2-1; TRBD2 matches 12 bases. V shed 6 bases and J 9 bases; nucleotides not matched to a gene: 9. CDR3 length equals 15 residues. Germline V gene sequence: CDR1 MDHEN, CDR2 SYDVKM. CDR3 loop: CASRHLAGGPGEQFF. Written as DNA, the CDR3 is TGTGCCAGCAGACATCTAGCGGGAGGGCCGGGTGAGCAGTTCTTC.

This sequence joins TRBV30 and TRBJ1-1; the D is unclear. The CDR3 extends over 12 amino acids. Germline-derived CDR1 and CDR2 are GTSNPN and SVGIG (reference sequence). V was shortened by 2 bases and J by 0 bases, with 4 bases between the two germline ends. The CDR3 loop is CAWSLMNTEAFF. CDR3 bases: TGTGCCTGGAGTCTGATGAACACTGAAGCTTTCTTT.

The rearrangement links TRBV7-8 to TRBJ2-1; D is perhaps TRBD1 or TRBD2 (5 bases each). This CDR3 is 15 amino acids long. Germline CDR1 SGHVS, CDR2 FQNEAQ. V shed 1 base and J shed 5 bases, with 12 bases lying between them. The CDR3 sequence is CASSLERGSDNEQFF. In DNA form, the CDR3 reads TGTGCCAGCAGCTTAGAGAGGGGTTCCGACAATGAGCAGTTCTTC.

This clonotype was seen repeatedly, ten times or more. The chain employs TRBV29-1 and TRBJ2-1; perhaps TRBD1 as D (7 bases). Germline CDR1 and CDR2: SQVTM and ANQGSEA. V lost 0 bases to trimming and J lost 10 bases, with 22 bases between them. The CDR3 length is 16 residues. The CDR3: CSVEDPGGGRLGEQFF. For the CDR3, the DNA is TGCAGCGTTGAAGATCCTGGAGGGGGCAGATTAGGGGAGCAGTTCTTC.

The CDR3 region is CSATRDSITDTQYF. In DNA form, the CDR3 reads TGCAGTGCAACCCGGGACAGCATCACAGATACGCAGTATTTT. The chain couples TRBV20-1 to TRBJ2-3, with 7 bases identical to TRBD1. After removal of 6 bases from V and 2 bases from J, the junction contained 8 bases not matched to a gene. The CDR3 extends over 14 amino acids. The germline CDR1 and CDR2 sequences are DFQATT and SNEGSKA (reference sequence).

This clonotype was counted many times. The chain joins TRBV7-6 to TRBJ2-7; D remains unclear. CDR1 SGHVS and CDR2 FNYEAQ come from the germline V gene. The CDR3 extends over 12 amino acids. Trimming left V 1 base short and J 5 bases short, with 6 bases between. CDR3 sequence: CASSLVSHEQYF. The CDR3 DNA sequence: TGTGCCAGCAGCTTAGTGTCTCACGAGCAGTACTTC.

This clonotype was counted at least ten times. The genes are TRBV5-1 and TRBJ2-3, with 8 bases matching TRBD1. V dropped 3 bases and J dropped 2; count of bases not matched to a gene: 2. Looked up from germline, CDR1 is SGHRS and CDR2 is YFSETQ. The CDR3 sequence is 14 residues long. CDR3 in DNA: TGCGCCAGCAGCTGGGACAGGTCCACAGATACGCAGTATTTT. Translated, it gives CASSWDRSTDTQYF.

The chain combines TRBV15 with TRBJ1-2; possible D gene TRBD1, 5 bases. This CDR3 contains 14 residues. CDR1 is LNHNV and CDR2 is YYDKDF in the germline V gene (reference sequence). Trimming took off 0 bases at V and 4 bases at J, with 9 bases between the two ends. The CDR3, as DNA: TGTGCCACCAGCAGAGACAGGGTCGGCTATGGCTACACCTTC. Translating gives CATSRDRVGYGYTF.

This clonotype was seen a few times. This sequence joins TRBV6-5 and TRBJ1-6; a weak D match, TRBD1 (5 bases). CDR3 length equals 15 residues. Trimming left V 5 bases short and J 0 bases short, with 8 bases between. The germline CDR1 and CDR2 sequences are MNHEY and SVGAGI. The CDR3 bases are TGTGCCAGCAGTCACAGGAGCTCCTATAATTCACCCCTCCACTTT. Residues: CASSHRSSYNSPLHF.

This clonotype came up a few times. The CDR3 here is CASSFAVYNEQFF. In DNA, the CDR3 is TGTGCCAGCAGTTTTGCCGTTTACAATGAGCAGTTCTTC. The V gene is TRBV28, the J gene TRBJ2-1, with unresolved D. V lost 3 bases and J 4 bases, leaving 7 bases between the germline ends. There are 13 residues in the CDR3. Germline loops: CDR1 MDHEN, CDR2 SYDVKM.

This clonotype was seen repeatedly, ten times or more. The V and J genes are TRBV7-2 and TRBJ1-3; D unresolved. V lost 1 base and J lost 0, with 10 bases in between. Germline V CDR1 and CDR2: SGHTA, FQGNSA. The CDR3 totals 16 residues. CDR3 coding DNA: TGTGCCAGCAGCTTAGGTTCGCGGTACTCTGGAAACACCATATATTTT. Its translation: CASSLGSRYSGNTIYF.

This clonotype has ten or more counts. The chain couples TRBV10-3 to TRBJ2-2; 12 bases agree with TRBD2. Trimming removed 6 bases from V and 6 bases from J; junction bases left unmatched: 2. The CDR3 contains 14 residues. Germline values: CDR1 ENHRY, CDR2 SYGVKD. CDR3 amino acids: CAIRTSGGPGELFF. Written as DNA, the CDR3 is TGTGCCATCAGAACTAGCGGGGGGCCCGGGGAGCTGTTTTTT.

The V and J genes are TRBV4-1 and TRBJ2-7, with 7 nucleotides matching TRBD1. There are 16 residues in the CDR3. Trimming took 0 bases from V and 4 from J; bases not matched to a gene: 9. In germline, CDR1 is MGHRA, CDR2 YSYEKL. DNA for the CDR3: TGCGCCAGCAGCCAAGAAGGGGGCTCAAGGTTATACGAGCAGTACTTC. Protein sequence: CASSQEGGSRLYEQYF.

The J gene is TRBJ2-7, the V gene TRBV6-2 or TRBV6-3; no clear D gene. Germline V CDR1 and CDR2: MNHEY, SVGEGT. Trimming pared 10 bases from V and 3 bases from J, leaving 10 bases between. There are 11 residues in the CDR3. CDR3 loop: CATSGYYEQYF. For the CDR3, the DNA is TGTGCCACCTCAGGCTACTACGAGCAGTACTTC.

This clonotype was seen once. The rearrangement links TRBV6-2 or TRBV6-3 to TRBJ2-7; D may be TRBD1 (5 bases). Trimming stripped 6 bases from V and 6 bases from J, with 9 bases between. CDR1 and CDR2 (germline): MNHEY, SVGEGT. The CDR3 consists of 11 residues. In DNA, the CDR3 is TGTGCCAGCAGACTAAGGGGCGAGCAGTACTTC. Translating gives CASRLRGEQYF.

This clonotype was seen ten or more times. This sequence joins TRBV7-3 and TRBJ2-5; TRBD1 is a possible D gene (5 bases). Germline lookup yields CDR1 SGHTA and CDR2 FQGTGA. The CDR3 sequence is 14 residues long. V lost 5 bases to trimming and J lost 7 bases, with 17 bases between them. The CDR3 DNA reads TGTGCCAGCAGCGTTTATCAGGGTTCTGGGACCCAGTACTTC. It yields the protein CASSVYQGSGTQYF.

The rearrangement links TRBV4-3 to TRBJ2-3; maybe TRBD2 (6 bases). Trimming took off 3 bases at V and 3 bases at J, with 16 bases between the two ends. The germline CDR1 and CDR2 sequences are LGHNA and YSLEER. CDR3 length equals 16 residues. DNA for the CDR3: TGCGCCAGCAGCCAGAGAACTAGCTCGTTAACAGATACGCAGTATTTT. Translated, it gives CASSQRTSSLTDTQYF.

This clonotype was recorded at least ten times. The chain combines TRBV12-3 or TRBV12-4 with TRBJ2-4, with TRBD1 matching 8 bases. V lost 7 bases and J lost 6; bases outside the gene matches: 8. The CDR3 runs to 14 residues. In DNA form, the CDR3 reads TGTGCCAGCACCCTACAGGGGGGATTAAACATTCAGTACTTC. Its protein is CASTLQGGLNIQYF.

The chain is built from TRBV14 and TRBJ2-1; the D gene is possibly TRBD2 (5 bases). Deletions cut 3 bases from V and 7 bases from J, with 16 bases between. CDR3 length equals 15 residues. Germline V gene data show CDR1 as SGHDN and CDR2 as FVKESK. CDR3 protein: CASSQRLTTLNEQFF. In nucleotides, the CDR3 is TGTGCCAGCAGCCAGCGCCTGACTACCCTAAATGAGCAGTTCTTC.

This clonotype was counted between two and nine times. The chain has TRBV20-1 and TRBJ2-4, with TRBD1 as a possible D gene (7 bases). The V end was cut by 4 bases, the J end by 6 bases, with 25 bases between. The CDR3 length is 17 residues. CDR1 and CDR2 (germline): DFQATT, SNEGSKA (reference sequence). For the CDR3, the DNA is TGCAGTGCTACCGGAGGGACAGATCCGTTGTTTATAAACATTCAGTACTTC. It codes for CSATGGTDPLFINIQYF.

The genes are TRBV20-1 and TRBJ2-7; 14 bases fit TRBD2. The germline V gene encodes CDR1 DFQATT and CDR2 SNEGSKA (reference sequence). V lost 2 bases, J lost 5 bases, and 5 bases stayed unmatched. The CDR3 covers 15 residues. The CDR3 DNA follows: TGCAGTGCTAGACCTCGGACTAGCGGGAGGAACGAGCAGTACTTC. This gives the protein CSARPRTSGRNEQYF.

In this sample, this clonotype turned up many times. The V gene is TRBV5-1, the J gene TRBJ1-1; 7 bases match TRBD1. Germline V gene sequence: CDR1 SGHRS, CDR2 YFSETQ. This CDR3 is 15 amino acids long. V was pared by 0 bases and J by 11 bases, with 13 bases of the junction left unmatched. Here the CDR3 DNA reads TGCGCCAGCAGCTTGGGGCAGGGGGAGATGATCCGGGCTTTCTTT. It yields the protein CASSLGQGEMIRAFF.

This chain connects TRBV14 to TRBJ2-3, with D uncertain. Trimming cost V 7 bases and J 4 bases, with 12 bases left between them. CDR1 is SGHDN and CDR2 is FVKESK in the germline V gene. This CDR3 comprises 13 residues. The CDR3 region is CASTRLVSDTQYF. For the CDR3, the DNA is TGTGCCAGCACCCGGCTAGTCTCAGATACGCAGTATTTT.

This clonotype was seen at least ten times. J is TRBJ2-7 and V is TRBV7-2; the D gene could be TRBD1 or TRBD2 (5 bases each). Germline loops: CDR1 SGHTA, CDR2 FQGNSA. Trimming removed 1 base from V and 0 bases from J, with 13 bases in between. This CDR3 spans 16 amino acids. CDR3 residues: CASSLVSGGGSYEQYF. The CDR3 bases are TGTGCCAGCAGCTTAGTTTCCGGTGGGGGCTCCTACGAGCAGTACTTC.